This T cell receptor beta chain was documented in a study of blood T cell repertoires in COVID-19. The CDR3 covers 15 residues. The germline CDR1 and CDR2 sequences are LGHDT and YNNKEL (reference sequence). J was trimmed by 4 bases and V by 0 bases; bases with no gene match: 3. The authors' processing: Reference gene primer amplification yielded estimated nucleated cell counts. Profiled with immunoSEQ multiplex PCR; TCRdb holds only in-frame clones, not every one. V, J and clone size reflect that table, while D and trimming were determined from the DNA. Of 200,000 to 300,000 clones listed, 80% to 90% are singletons.

The sequence derives from a woman in her forties or fifties with acute or convalescent COVID-19. V usage is TRBV3-1 (or the pseudogene TRBV3-2) and J usage is TRBJ2-5; 9 nucleotides align to TRBD1. The source material was peripheral blood. As DNA, the CDR3 is TGTGCCAGCAGCCAAGATCCGGACAGGGGAGAGACCCAGTACTTC. Protein: CASSQDPDRGETQYF.